In this sample, the clone carrying this T cell receptor beta chain turned up a few times. Its antigen is not known. This entry comes from a study of T-cell memory formation after mild COVID-19. On the study more broadly: Clusters of TCRs were largely donor specific.

From 5'RACE with constant-segment primers came TCR alpha and TCR beta cDNA libraries that carried sample barcodes and UMIs. TCRdb processed the 5' RACE reads anew with MiXCR; each CDR3 protein has one entry. The sample contains 75,000 to 95,000 distinct CDR3 sequences, less than 15% of which appear only once. Broader study findings: Researchers found some responding clones in pre-infection memory, a sign that cross-reactive memory joined.

Losses at the gene ends were 0 bases for V and 3 bases for J; bases not matched to a gene: 5. Germline lookup yields CDR1 SGHRS and CDR2 YFSETQ. The CDR3 extends over 17 amino acids. The sequencing sample was made of PBMCs or a T cell subset sorted from them (not recorded which). This clonotype was sampled from an adult woman who had mild COVID-19 (a few samples of this study predate the infection). Cell type and time point are not known. This sequence joins TRBV5-1 and TRBJ2-1; TRBD2 aligns across 11 bases. The CDR3: CASSLASSGGFYNEQFF. The CDR3 DNA follows: TGCGCCAGCAGCTTGGCATCTAGCGGGGGGTTCTACAATGAGCAGTTCTTC.